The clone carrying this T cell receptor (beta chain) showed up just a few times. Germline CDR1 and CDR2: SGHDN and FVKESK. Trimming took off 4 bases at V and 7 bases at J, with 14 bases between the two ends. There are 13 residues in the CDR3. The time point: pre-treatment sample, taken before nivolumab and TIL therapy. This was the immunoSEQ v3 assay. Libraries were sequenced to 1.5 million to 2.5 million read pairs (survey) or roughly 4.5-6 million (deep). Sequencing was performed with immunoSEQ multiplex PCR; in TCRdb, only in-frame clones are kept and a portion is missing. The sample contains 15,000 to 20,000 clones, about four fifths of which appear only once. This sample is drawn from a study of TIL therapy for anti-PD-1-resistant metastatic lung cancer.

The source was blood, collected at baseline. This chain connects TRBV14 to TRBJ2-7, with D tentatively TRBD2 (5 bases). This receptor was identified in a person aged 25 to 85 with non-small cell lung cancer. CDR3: CASSLGLSGEQYF. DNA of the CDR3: TGTGCCAGCAGCCTCGGACTGTCCGGGGAGCAGTACTTC.